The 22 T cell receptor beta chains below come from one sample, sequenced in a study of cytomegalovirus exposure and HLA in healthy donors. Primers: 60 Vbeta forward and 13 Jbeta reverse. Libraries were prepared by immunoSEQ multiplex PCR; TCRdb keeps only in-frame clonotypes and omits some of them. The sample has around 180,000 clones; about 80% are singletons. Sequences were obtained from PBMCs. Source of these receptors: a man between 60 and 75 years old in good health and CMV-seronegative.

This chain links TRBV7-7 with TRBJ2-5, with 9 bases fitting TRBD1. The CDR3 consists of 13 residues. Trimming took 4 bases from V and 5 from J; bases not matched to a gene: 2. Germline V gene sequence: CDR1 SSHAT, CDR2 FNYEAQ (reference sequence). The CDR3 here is CASSSDRGETQYF. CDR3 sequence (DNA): TGTGCCAGCAGCTCGGACAGGGGTGAGACCCAGTACTTC.

The CDR3 here is CASSPGQGPPGLGNEKLFF. The CDR3 coding sequence is TGCGCCAGCAGCCCGGGACAGGGGCCTCCGGGTTTGGGTAATGAAAAACTGTTTTTT. This chain joins TRBV5-1 and TRBJ1-4; 10 nucleotides line up with TRBD1. The CDR3 has 19 amino acids. The germline CDR1 and CDR2 sequences are SGHRS and YFSETQ. V lost 4 bases and J lost 4; bases outside the gene matches: 16.

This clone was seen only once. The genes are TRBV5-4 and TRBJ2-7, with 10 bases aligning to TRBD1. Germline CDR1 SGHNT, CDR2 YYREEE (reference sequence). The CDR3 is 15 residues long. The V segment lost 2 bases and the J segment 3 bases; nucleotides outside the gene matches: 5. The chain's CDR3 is CASSFRDRGVYEQYF. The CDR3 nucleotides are TGTGCCAGCAGCTTCCGGGACAGGGGAGTCTACGAGCAGTACTTC.

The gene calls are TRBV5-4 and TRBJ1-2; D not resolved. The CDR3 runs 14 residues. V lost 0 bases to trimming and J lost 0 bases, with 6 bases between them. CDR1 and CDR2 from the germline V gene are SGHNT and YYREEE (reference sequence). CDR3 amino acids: CASSLGGTNYGYTF. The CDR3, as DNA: TGTGCCAGCAGCTTGGGAGGAACTAACTATGGCTACACCTTC.

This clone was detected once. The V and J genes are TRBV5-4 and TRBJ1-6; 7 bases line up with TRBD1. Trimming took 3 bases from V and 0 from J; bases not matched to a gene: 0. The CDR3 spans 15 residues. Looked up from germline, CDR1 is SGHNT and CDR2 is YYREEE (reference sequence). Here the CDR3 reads CASSWDSSYNSPLHF. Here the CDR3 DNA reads TGTGCCAGCAGCTGGGACAGCTCCTATAATTCACCCCTCCACTTT.

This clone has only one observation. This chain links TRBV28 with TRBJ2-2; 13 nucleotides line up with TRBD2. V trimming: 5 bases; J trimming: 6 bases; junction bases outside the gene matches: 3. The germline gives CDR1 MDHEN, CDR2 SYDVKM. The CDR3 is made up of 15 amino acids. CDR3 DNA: TGTGCCAGCAGTCGGACTAGCGGGAGATCCGGGGAGCTGTTTTTT. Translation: CASSRTSGRSGELFF.

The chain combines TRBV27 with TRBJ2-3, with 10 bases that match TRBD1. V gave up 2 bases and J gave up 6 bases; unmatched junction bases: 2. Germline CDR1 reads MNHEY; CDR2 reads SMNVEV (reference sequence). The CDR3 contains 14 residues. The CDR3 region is CASSLDRGLDTQYF. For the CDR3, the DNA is TGTGCCAGCAGTTTAGACAGGGGGCTGGATACGCAGTATTTT.

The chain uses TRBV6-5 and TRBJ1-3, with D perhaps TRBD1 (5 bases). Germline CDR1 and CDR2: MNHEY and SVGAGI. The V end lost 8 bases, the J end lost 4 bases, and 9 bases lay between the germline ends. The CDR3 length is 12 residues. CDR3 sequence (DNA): TGTGCCAGCGGGACTTCAGGAAACACCATATATTTT. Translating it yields CASGTSGNTIYF.

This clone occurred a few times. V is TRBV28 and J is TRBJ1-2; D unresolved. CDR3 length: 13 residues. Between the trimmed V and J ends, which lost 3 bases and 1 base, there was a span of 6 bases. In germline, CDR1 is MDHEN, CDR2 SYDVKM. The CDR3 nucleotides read TGTGCCAGCAGTTTCCATGTTAACTATGGCTACACCTTC. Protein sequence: CASSFHVNYGYTF.

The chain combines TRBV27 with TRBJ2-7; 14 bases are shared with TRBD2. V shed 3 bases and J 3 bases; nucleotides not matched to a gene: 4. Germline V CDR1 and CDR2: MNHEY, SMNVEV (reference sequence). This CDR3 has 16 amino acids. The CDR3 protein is CASSLGLAGAFYEQYF. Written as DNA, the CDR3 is TGTGCCAGCAGTTTGGGACTAGCGGGGGCCTTCTACGAGCAGTACTTC.

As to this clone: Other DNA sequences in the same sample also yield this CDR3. Written as DNA, the CDR3 is TGTGCCAGCAGCTTATCAGGGGGGGCCAACGTCCTGACTTTC. It is translated as CASSLSGGANVLTF. J is TRBJ2-6 and V is TRBV7-3, with D perhaps matching TRBD1 (5 bases). The CDR3 totals 14 residues. The germline gives CDR1 SGHTA, CDR2 FQGTGA. V was shortened by 2 bases and J by 4 bases, with 6 bases between the two germline ends.

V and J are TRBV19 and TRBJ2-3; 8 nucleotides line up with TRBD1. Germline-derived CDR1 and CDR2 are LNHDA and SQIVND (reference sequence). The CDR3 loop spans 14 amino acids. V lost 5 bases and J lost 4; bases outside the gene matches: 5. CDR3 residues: CASSSTGGSDTQYF. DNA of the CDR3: TGTGCCAGTAGTTCAACAGGGGGTTCAGATACGCAGTATTTT.

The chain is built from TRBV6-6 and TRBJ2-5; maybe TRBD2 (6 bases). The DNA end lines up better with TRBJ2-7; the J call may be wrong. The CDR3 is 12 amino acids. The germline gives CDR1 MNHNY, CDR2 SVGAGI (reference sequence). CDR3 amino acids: CASSQTSYEQYF. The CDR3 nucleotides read TGTGCCAGCAGCCAGACTAGCTACGAGCAGTACTTC.

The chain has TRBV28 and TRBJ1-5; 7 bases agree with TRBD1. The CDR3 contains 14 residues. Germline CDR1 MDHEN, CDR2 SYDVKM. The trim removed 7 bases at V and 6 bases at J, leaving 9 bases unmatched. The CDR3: CASTPPRDSQPQHF. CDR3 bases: TGTGCCAGCACCCCCCCCCGGGACAGTCAGCCCCAGCATTTT.

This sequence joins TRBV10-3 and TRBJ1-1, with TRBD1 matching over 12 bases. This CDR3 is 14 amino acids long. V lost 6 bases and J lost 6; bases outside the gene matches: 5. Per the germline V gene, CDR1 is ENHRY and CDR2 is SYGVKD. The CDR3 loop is CAIREGQGAPEAFF. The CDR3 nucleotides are TGTGCCATCAGGGAGGGACAGGGGGCTCCTGAAGCTTTCTTT.

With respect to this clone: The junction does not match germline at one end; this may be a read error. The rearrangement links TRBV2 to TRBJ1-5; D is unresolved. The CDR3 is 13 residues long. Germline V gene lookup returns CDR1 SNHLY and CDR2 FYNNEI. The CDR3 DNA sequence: TGTGCCAGCAGTCGGGGTAAGGGTCAGCCCCAGAATTTT. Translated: CASSRGKGQPQNF. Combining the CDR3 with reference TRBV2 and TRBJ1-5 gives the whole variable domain EPEVTQTPSHQVTQMGQEVILRCVPISNHLYFYWYRQILGQKVEFLVSFYNNEISEKSEIFDDQFSVERPDGSNFTLKIRSTKLEDSAMYFCASSRGKGQPQNFGDGTRLSIL.

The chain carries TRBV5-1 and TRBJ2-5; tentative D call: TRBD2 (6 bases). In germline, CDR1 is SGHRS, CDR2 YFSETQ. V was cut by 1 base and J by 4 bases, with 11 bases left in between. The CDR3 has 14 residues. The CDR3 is CASSLLGGGETQYF. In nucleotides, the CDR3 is TGCGCCAGCAGCTTGTTGGGGGGAGGAGAGACCCAGTACTTC. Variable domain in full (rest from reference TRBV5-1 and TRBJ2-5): KAGVTQTPRYLIKTRGQQVTLSCSPISGHRSVSWYQQTPGQGLQFLFEYFSETQRNKGNFPGRFSGRQFSNSRSEMNVSTLELGDSALYLCASSLLGGGETQYFGPGTRLLVL.

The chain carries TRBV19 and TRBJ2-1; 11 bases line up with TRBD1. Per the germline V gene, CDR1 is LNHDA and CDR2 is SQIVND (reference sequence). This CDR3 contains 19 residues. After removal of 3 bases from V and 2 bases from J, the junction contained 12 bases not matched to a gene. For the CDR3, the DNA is TGTGCCAGTAGTATGGTCGGGACAGGGGGGAATGAACCCTACAATGAGCAGTTCTTC. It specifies CASSMVGTGGNEPYNEQFF.

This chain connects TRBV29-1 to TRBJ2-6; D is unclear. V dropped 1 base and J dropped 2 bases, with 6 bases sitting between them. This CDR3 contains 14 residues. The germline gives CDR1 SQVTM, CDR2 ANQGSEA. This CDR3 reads CSVEGPAGANVLTF. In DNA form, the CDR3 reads TGCAGCGTTGAAGGTCCGGCTGGGGCCAACGTCCTGACTTTC.

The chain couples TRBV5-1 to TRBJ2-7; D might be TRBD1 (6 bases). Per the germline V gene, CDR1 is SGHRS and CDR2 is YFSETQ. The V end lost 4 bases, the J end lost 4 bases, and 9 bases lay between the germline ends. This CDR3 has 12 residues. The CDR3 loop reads CASSPGAYEQYF. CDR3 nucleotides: TGCGCCAGCAGCCCAGGGGCTTACGAGCAGTACTTC.

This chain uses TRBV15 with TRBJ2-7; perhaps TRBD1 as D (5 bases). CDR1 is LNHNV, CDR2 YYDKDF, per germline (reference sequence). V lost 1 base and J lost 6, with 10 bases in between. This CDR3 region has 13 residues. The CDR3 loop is CATSRGGSGEQYF. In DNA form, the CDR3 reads TGTGCCACCAGCAGAGGGGGCTCTGGCGAGCAGTACTTC.

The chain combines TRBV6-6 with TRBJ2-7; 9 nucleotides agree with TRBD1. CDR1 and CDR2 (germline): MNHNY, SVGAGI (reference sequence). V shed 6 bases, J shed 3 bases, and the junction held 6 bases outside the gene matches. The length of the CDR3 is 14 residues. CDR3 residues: CASRQGAARYEQYF. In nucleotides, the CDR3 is TGTGCCAGCAGACAGGGGGCCGCCCGCTACGAGCAGTACTTC.